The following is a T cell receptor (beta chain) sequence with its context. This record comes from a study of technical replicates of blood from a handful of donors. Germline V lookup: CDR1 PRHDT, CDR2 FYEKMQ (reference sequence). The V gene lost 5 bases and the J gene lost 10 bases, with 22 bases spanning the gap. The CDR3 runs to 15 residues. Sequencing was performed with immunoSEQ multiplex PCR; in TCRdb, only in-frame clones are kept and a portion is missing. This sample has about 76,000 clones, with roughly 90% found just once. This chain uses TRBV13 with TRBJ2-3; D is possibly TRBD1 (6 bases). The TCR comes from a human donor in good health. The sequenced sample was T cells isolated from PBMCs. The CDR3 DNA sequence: TGTGCCAGCAGCCCCCCCCGAGGGGGAGTCGAGGCGCAGTATTTT. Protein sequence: CASSPPRGGVEAQYF.